This record covers a single TCR beta chain. Its antigen remains undetermined. No base-level quality is on record; no much larger clone is a single base apart. This sample stems from a study of chemoradiotherapy in HPV16-positive cancers (dated by TCRdb to between 2021 and 2022). Context from the whole study: Using functional T-cell assays on cells from a couple of HPV16-positive patients, the researchers defined candidate HPV-specific T-cell clones and common TCR motifs. Whether T-cell immunity against the HPV oncoproteins E6 and E7 changes during chemoradiotherapy and whether survival is affected by this immunity were examined in the study. The candidate HPV-specific TCRs and motifs were subsequently tracked in TCR repertoires obtained from some 80 patients with HPV-related cancers. General conclusions and limits of the study: Expansion of candidate HPV-specific clones and E7-related TCR motifs was observed in the tumor microenvironment during treatment, whereas no such expansion was observed for non-HPV-specific T cells. In HPV16-positive patients, expansion of HPV-responsive T cells during chemoradiotherapy was found to be associated with improved recurrence-free survival. Only a couple of HPV16-positive patients were used to derive the functional definition of HPV-specific T cells, and the survival association was reported for HPV16-positive patients.

Repertoires were sampled multiple times during chemoradiotherapy, which allowed clonal expansion in the tumor microenvironment to be followed. The library was prepared using the immunoSEQ multiplex PCR assay. TCRdb took over this immuneACCESS table, retaining in-frame rearrangements with V and J assigned. Such tables are incomplete; in checked studies, under half of the missing clones stem from an unresolved V gene, and the remainder is unexplained. The table for this sample lists 30,000 to 50,000 clones; under 80% of them were counted only once. Over 5% of the sample is held by the ten biggest clonotypes. V drops 5 bases and J drops 1 base, leaving 14 bases in between. From the cysteine through the phenylalanine, the CDR3 covers 15 amino acids. Of all the DNA, just the CDR3 is kept, 45 bases in frame from base 1. The germline V gene yields MNHEY for CDR1 and SVGAGI for CDR2.

The chain is assembled from TRBV6-5 and TRBJ1-1, with no confident D gene call. The specimen comprised blood, sampled from a patient who underwent chemoradiotherapy. This clonotype was sampled from a human donor with HPV-associated anogenital cancer. The DNA is TGTGCCAGCAGTACGTCAACCGCCTCGAACACTGAAGCTTTCTTT. Its product reads: CASSTSTASNTEAFF.